This T cell receptor beta chain was retrieved from a study of T cell changes during pregnancy in multiple sclerosis. TCRdb's table, derived via immunoSEQ multiplex PCR, lists solely in-frame clones and lacks some. This table has fewer than 40,000 clones, about 93% appearing once. V was pared by 3 bases and J by 1 base, with 6 bases between. This CDR3 region has 13 residues. Germline values: CDR1 KGHSH, CDR2 LQKENI. The clonotype originates from a female donor in good health, enrolled as a control in a pregnancy study. Source: CD4+ T cells from peripheral blood mononuclear cells, taken after pregnancy. This chain joins TRBV18 and TRBJ1-1; D is undetermined. The CDR3 here is CASSPAENTEAFF. DNA of the CDR3: TGTGCCAGCTCACCTGCGGAGAACACTGAAGCTTTCTTT.